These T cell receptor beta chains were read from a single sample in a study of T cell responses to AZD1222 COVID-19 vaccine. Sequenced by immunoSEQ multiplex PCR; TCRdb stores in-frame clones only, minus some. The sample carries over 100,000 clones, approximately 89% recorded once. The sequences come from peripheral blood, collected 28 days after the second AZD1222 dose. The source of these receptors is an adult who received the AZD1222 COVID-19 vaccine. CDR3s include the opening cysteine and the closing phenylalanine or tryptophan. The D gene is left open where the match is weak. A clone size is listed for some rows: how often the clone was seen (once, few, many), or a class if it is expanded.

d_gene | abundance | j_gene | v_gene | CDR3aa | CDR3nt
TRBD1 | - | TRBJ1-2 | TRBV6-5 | CASSPRGQPYGYTF | TGTGCCAGCAGCCCCCGGGGACAGCCATATGGCTACACCTTC
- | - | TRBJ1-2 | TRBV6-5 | CAILLLTTNYGYTF | TGTGCCATCTTATTGCTAACTACTAACTATGGCTACACCTTC
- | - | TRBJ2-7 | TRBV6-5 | CASSYSRGGYEQYF | TGTGCCAGCAGTTACTCTAGGGGGGGATACGAGCAGTACTTC
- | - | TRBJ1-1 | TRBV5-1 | CASSLLTGSGTEAFF | TGCGCCAGCAGTTTATTGACAGGATCGGGCACTGAAGCTTTCTTT
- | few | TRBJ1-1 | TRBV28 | CASRTGDRNPNTEAFF | TGTGCCAGCAGGACGGGAGACAGGAACCCGAACACTGAAGCTTTCTTT
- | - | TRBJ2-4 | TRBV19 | CASSSKGQFKNIQYF | TGTGCCAGTAGTAGTAAGGGACAATTCAAAAACATTCAGTACTTC
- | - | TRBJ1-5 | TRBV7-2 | CASSSPGGAQGQPQHF | TGTGCCAGCAGCTCCCCGGGGGGGGCGCAAGGTCAGCCCCAGCATTTT
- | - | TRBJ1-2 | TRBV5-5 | CASSRDRTYTF | TGTGCCAGCAGCCGCGACAGGACCTACACCTTC
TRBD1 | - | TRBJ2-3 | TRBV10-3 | CASTGAGTDTQYF | TGTGCCAGTACAGGGGCAGGCACAGATACGCAGTATTTT
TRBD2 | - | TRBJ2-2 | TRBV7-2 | CASSLPTSGGPGELFF | TGTGCCAGCAGCTTACCGACTAGCGGGGGACCCGGGGAGCTGTTTTTT
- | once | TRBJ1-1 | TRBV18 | CASSPTRTATEAFF | TGTGCCAGCTCACCAACTAGGACTGCCACTGAAGCTTTCTTT
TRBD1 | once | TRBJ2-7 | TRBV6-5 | CASSSPNRGYEQYF | TGTGCCAGCAGTTCCCCAAACAGGGGCTACGAGCAGTACTTC
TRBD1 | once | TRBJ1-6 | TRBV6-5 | CASSLGQGNSPLHF | TGTGCCAGCAGTCTGGGACAGGGAAACTCACCCCTCCACTTT
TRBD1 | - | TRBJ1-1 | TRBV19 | CASSIALGQPKNTEAFF | TGTGCCAGTAGTATAGCCTTGGGACAGCCAAAGAACACTGAAGCTTTCTTT
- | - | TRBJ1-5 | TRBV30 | CAWSPGMDQPQHF | TGTGCCTGGAGTCCGGGAATGGATCAGCCCCAGCATTTT
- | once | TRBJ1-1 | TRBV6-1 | CASSEAYRALVYFF | TGTGCCAGCAGTGAAGCGTACAGGGCCCTCGTTTATTTCTTT
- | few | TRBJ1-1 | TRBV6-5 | CASSFGGNTEAFF | TGTGCCAGCAGTTTCGGGGGAAACACTGAAGCTTTCTTT
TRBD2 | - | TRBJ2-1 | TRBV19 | CASSSWTSGSGKGEQFF | TGTGCCAGTAGTAGCTGGACTAGCGGGAGCGGCAAGGGTGAGCAGTTCTTC
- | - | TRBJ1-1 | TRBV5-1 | CASSFSAETEAFF | TGCGCCAGCAGCTTCTCGGCAGAAACTGAAGCTTTCTTT
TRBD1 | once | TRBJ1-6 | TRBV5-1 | CASSPGTGGASPLHF | TGCGCCAGCAGCCCAGGGACAGGGGGCGCCTCACCCCTCCACTTT
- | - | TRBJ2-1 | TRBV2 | CASSERGYNEQFF | TGTGCCAGCAGTGAAAGGGGTTACAATGAGCAGTTCTTC
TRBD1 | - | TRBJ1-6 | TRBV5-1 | CASSWTGEYNSPLHF | TGCGCCAGCAGCTGGACAGGGGAGTATAATTCACCCCTCCACTTT
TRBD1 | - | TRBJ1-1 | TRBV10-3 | CAISDLGQGNTEAFF | TGTGCCATCAGTGATTTAGGACAGGGGAACACTGAAGCTTTCTTT
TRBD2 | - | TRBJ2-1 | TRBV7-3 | CASSLKPSGEFRDEQFF | TGTGCCAGCAGCTTAAAGCCTAGCGGGGAATTCAGGGATGAGCAGTTCTTC
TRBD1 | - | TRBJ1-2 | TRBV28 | CASSFILGTEIYGYTF | TGTGCCAGCAGTTTTATCCTCGGGACAGAAATCTATGGCTACACCTTC
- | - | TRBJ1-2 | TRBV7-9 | CASSLGAAGNYGYTF | TGTGCCAGCAGCTTAGGAGCTGCAGGCAACTATGGCTACACCTTC
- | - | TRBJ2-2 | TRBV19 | CASSSGIVLGELFF | TGTGCCAGTAGTAGCGGGATAGTACTCGGGGAGCTGTTTTTT
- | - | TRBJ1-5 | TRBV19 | CASSIGGSNQPQHF | TGTGCCAGTAGTATAGGTGGGAGCAATCAGCCCCAGCATTTT
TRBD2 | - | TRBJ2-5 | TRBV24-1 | CATSSAGRGETQYF | TGTGCCACCAGTTCTGCAGGGAGGGGAGAGACCCAGTACTTC
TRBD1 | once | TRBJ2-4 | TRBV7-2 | CASSMTGDRGMDIQYF | TGTGCCAGCAGCATGACAGGGGACCGGGGCATGGACATTCAGTACTTC
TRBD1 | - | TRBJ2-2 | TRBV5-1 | CASFADRVDTGELFF | TGCGCCAGTTTTGCGGACAGGGTGGACACCGGGGAGCTGTTTTTT
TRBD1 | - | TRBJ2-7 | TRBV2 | CASSESGQKSYEQYF | TGTGCCAGCAGTGAATCGGGACAGAAATCCTACGAGCAGTACTTC
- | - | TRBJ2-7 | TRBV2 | CASRLEGYEQYF | TGTGCCAGCAGGCTTGAGGGGTACGAGCAGTACTTC
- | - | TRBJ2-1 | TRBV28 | CASSSSGQYNEQFF | TGTGCCAGCAGTTCTAGTGGACAATACAATGAGCAGTTCTTC
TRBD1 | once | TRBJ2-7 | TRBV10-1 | CASSDQGQGKTYEQYF | TGCGCCAGCAGTGACCAAGGACAGGGAAAAACCTACGAGCAGTACTTC
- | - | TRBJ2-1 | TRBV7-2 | CASSFANSNLVSYNEQFF | TGTGCCAGCAGCTTCGCGAACTCCAACTTAGTTTCCTACAATGAGCAGTTCTTC
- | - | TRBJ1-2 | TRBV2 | CASSEEGIFSYGYTF | TGTGCCAGCAGTGAAGAAGGGATCTTTAGCTATGGCTACACCTTC
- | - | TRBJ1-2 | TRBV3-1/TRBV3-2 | CASRQGPDGYTF | TGTGCCAGCAGACAAGGACCAGATGGCTACACCTTC
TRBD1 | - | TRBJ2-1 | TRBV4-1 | CASSQVTGGYNEQFF | TGCGCCAGCAGCCAAGTTACAGGGGGGTACAATGAGCAGTTCTTC
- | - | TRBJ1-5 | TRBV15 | CATSRSNQPQHF | TGTGCCACCAGCAGAAGCAATCAGCCCCAGCATTTT
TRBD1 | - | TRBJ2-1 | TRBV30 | CAWNRGDGEQFF | TGTGCCTGGAACAGGGGGGACGGTGAGCAGTTCTTC
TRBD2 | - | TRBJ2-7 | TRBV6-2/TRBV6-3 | CASSFQGAGVSEQYF | TGTGCCAGCAGTTTCCAGGGAGCGGGAGTTAGTGAGCAGTACTTC
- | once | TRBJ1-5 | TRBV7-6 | CASSLQSGLNQPQHF | TGTGCCAGCAGCTTACAATCCGGCCTAAATCAGCCCCAGCATTTT
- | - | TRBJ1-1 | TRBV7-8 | CASSLGERFRAFF | TGTGCCAGCAGTCTCGGTGAACGATTTCGAGCTTTCTTT
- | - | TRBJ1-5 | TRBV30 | CAWSVRGMTARPQHF | TGTGCCTGGAGTGTGAGGGGGATGACGGCGAGGCCCCAGCATTTT
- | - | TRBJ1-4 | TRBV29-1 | CSVEESVGEKLFF | TGCAGCGTTGAAGAATCGGTGGGAGAAAAACTGTTTTTT